This TCR beta chain was profiled in a study of blood T cell repertoires in COVID-19. The wider study: The cDNA or gDNA used as material had been derived from T cells, B-cell-depleted T cells, or PBMCs.

Method: immunoSEQ multiplex PCR; TCRdb's copy keeps in-frame clones and lacks some. This table has about 200,000 clones, more than 75% appearing once. Germline loops: CDR1 MDHEN, CDR2 SYDVKM. V was shortened by 5 bases and J by 8 bases, with 15 bases between the two germline ends. This CDR3 comprises 14 residues. The specimen was PBMCs or T cells enriched from blood (not recorded which). This clonotype was obtained from a man aged 35-49 years with acute COVID-19. V and J are TRBV28 and TRBJ1-4; tentative D call: TRBD1 (6 bases). The CDR3 nucleotides are TGTGCCAGCAGTAACCAGGGGCTTGGGGAAAAACTGTTTTTT. Translation gives CASSNQGLGEKLFF.